This TCR beta chain was observed in a study of graft-versus-host responses after intestinal transplantation (dated by TCRdb to about 2021). Study-wide context: The transplants that recipients got were multivisceral, liver-intestinal, or isolated intestinal. Every recipient was given anti-thymocyte globulin induction, then maintenance tacrolimus and steroids for approximately 3 years. Graft-versus-host and host-versus-graft alloreactive T cell clones were tracked in the graft, circulation and bone marrow after intestinal transplantation using bulk TCR-beta CDR3 sequencing. Alloreactive clones were identified by sequencing pre-transplant mixed lymphocyte reaction products and comparing these products with unstimulated pre-transplant donor and recipient T cells. The cohort enrolled under 25 intestinal transplant recipients including one retransplant, and a few patients lacking pretransplant specimens were excluded. Donor T cell macrochimerism was defined as a peak of at least 4% donor T cells among recipient peripheral blood mononuclear cells. Instead of going to the commercial service, samples from a few later patients were sequenced in-house on an Illumina MiSeq and processed with MiXCR. General findings and caveats noted by the study authors: GvH clones were found in recipient bone marrow, and some of the GvH clones appeared earlier in ileal mucosa or blood, which is consistent with an intestinal mucosal origin. Early after transplant, declines in HvG clones were associated with peak levels of circulating GvH clones. The conclusions were limited by the relatively low number and heterogeneity of the intestinal transplant patients. Patients with donor T cell macrochimerism had high GvH to HvG T cell clonal ratios in their allografts.

The library was obtained by the immunoSEQ multiplex PCR assay. For most patients, genomic DNA was isolated using the Qiagen DNeasy Blood and Tissue Kit and was shipped frozen to Adaptive Biotechnologies for TCR sequencing. High-throughput TCR-beta CDR3 sequencing of genomic DNA from most patients was performed by Adaptive Biotechnologies. Turning to the authors' computational methods: Adaptive's ImmunoSEQ software supplied the TCR sequencing data for 18 patients, while MiXCR and VDJtools were used to process a few other patients. To correct CD4 versus CD8 sorting errors, any sequence found in both subsets at a frequency ratio below 5:1 was removed. CDR3 nucleotide sequences shared between donor and recipient were removed because the origin of such sequences could not be assigned. To be classed as alloreactive, a clone needed at least 2-fold expansion over unstimulated cells and a minimum CFSE-low frequency of 0.002% (template counts) or 0.001% (read counts). A clone was considered mappable if detected in the sequenced pre-transplant spleen, lymph node, or MLR CFSE-low populations of the donor or recipient. Cumulative frequency of alloreactive clones was calculated as a percentage of all sequences weighted by copy number. TCRdb holds this immuneACCESS table with in-frame rearrangements only. Some clones are missing; in checked studies, unresolved V genes explain under half, and the rest has no known cause. The DNA gave D and trimming, while V, J and clone size come from that table. The sample table contains roughly 34,000 clones; only one count was recorded for roughly 95% of them. 0.2% to 0.25% of the sample rests with the top ten.

Details on this clone: Its antigen is unknown. One base away there is no much larger clone; base qualities are not given.

This sample's time point label indicates: cells obtained before transplantation from donor or recipient. CD3+CD4+ and CD3+CD8+ populations were FACS-sorted from unstimulated pre-transplant donor and recipient cells taken from spleen or lymph nodes. Based on the germline V gene, the CDR1 and CDR2 sequences are MDHEN and SYDVKM. V is trimmed back by 8 bases and J by 4 bases, and the junction contains 4 bases that no gene match accounts for. The cysteine opens and the phenylalanine closes a CDR3 of 12 amino acids. The kept DNA is CDR3 alone, 36 bases in frame from the first base. The clonotype comes from a human donor who was the organ donor for an intestinal transplant. The chain links TRBV28 with TRBJ1-2, with 7 bases aligning to TRBD1. Sequencing was performed on unstimulated CD4+ T cells sorted from spleen or lymph node cells, taken before transplant. The sequence in DNA is TGTGCCAGCCAAACAGGGGTCTATGGCTACACCTTC. It specifies CASQTGVYGYTF.